These 21 T cell receptor beta chains share one sample of origin, sequenced in a study of T cell responses to AZD1222 COVID-19 vaccine. Produced via immunoSEQ multiplex PCR; TCRdb's table is partial and in-frame only. Of 120,000 to 150,000 clones in the sample, 90% to 95% are singletons; the top ten hold 1.4%. The starting material was peripheral blood, obtained on day 0 of AZD1222 vaccination. The source is an adult in good health.

This sequence joins TRBV11-2 and TRBJ1-3; TRBD1 agrees at 7 bases. The junction had 3 bases not matched to a gene; V was cut back by 1 base and J by 0 bases. CDR3 size: 16 residues. Germline V lookup: CDR1 SGHAT, CDR2 FQNNGV. In DNA form, the CDR3 reads TGTGCCAGCAGCTTAGTCGCAGGGGGCTCTGGAAACACCATATATTTT. Translated, it gives CASSLVAGGSGNTIYF.

V usage is TRBV28 and J usage is TRBJ2-7, with TRBD1 matching over 8 bases. The CDR3 loop spans 14 amino acids. The germline V gene has CDR1 MDHEN and CDR2 SYDVKM. V was clipped by 6 bases and J by 3 bases; unmatched bases: 7. CDR3 sequence reads: CASRRKDRDYEQYF. The CDR3 bases are TGTGCCAGCAGGAGGAAGGACAGGGACTACGAGCAGTACTTC.

This sequence joins TRBV5-6 and TRBJ1-1; no clear D. This CDR3 contains 12 residues. The V end lost 0 bases, the J end lost 7 bases, and 7 bases lay between the germline ends. CDR1 and CDR2 from the germline V gene are SGHDT and YYEEEE. DNA for the CDR3: TGTGCCAGCAGCTTGGTGGGGAATGAAGCTTTCTTT. Encoded protein: CASSLVGNEAFF.

CDR3 sequence reads: CATSRLSGGQDTQYF. The DNA for the CDR3 is TGTGCCACCAGCAGACTTAGCGGGGGGCAGGATACGCAGTATTTT. The V and J genes are TRBV15 and TRBJ2-3; TRBD2 matches at 10 bases. The CDR3 sequence is 15 residues long. Germline trimming cut 2 bases from V and 6 bases from J; bases unmatched to any gene: 5. The germline V gene has CDR1 LNHNV and CDR2 YYDKDF (reference sequence).

V usage is TRBV6-2 or TRBV6-3 and J usage is TRBJ2-7; no firm D call. V lost 5 bases and J lost 4, with 9 bases in between. CDR1 MNHEY and CDR2 SVGEGT come from the germline V gene. The CDR3 extends over 12 amino acids. CDR3 region: CASSLDGYEQYF. The CDR3 coding sequence is TGTGCCAGCAGTCTGGACGGGTACGAGCAGTACTTC.

The chain is built from TRBV12-2 and TRBJ2-7; TRBD1 is taken as the D call from the table, unchecked against the DNA. TRBV12-2 is reported as a pseudogene. The length of the CDR3 is 15 residues. CDR3 coding DNA: TGTGCAAGTCGCCAGGCTCGCAGCCCGTCCCCCGAGCAGTACTTC. Translated, it gives CASRQARSPSPEQYF.

The genes are TRBV25-1 and TRBJ1-2, with a possible D match to TRBD1 (5 bases). Looked up from germline, CDR1 is MGHDK and CDR2 is SYGVNS. Trimming took 1 base from V and 3 from J, leaving 15 bases between them. The CDR3 is 16 amino acids. CDR3 nucleotide sequence: TGTGCCAGCAGTGAATTTGGAGCAGGGCCCTACTATGGCTACACCTTC. Translation: CASSEFGAGPYYGYTF.

The CDR3 spells CAWGGRQFTEAFF. The DNA for the CDR3 is TGTGCCTGGGGGGGTCGCCAGTTCACTGAAGCTTTCTTT. This chain joins TRBV30 and TRBJ1-1, with D perhaps TRBD1 (5 bases). CDR1 and CDR2 (germline): GTSNPN, SVGIG (reference sequence). Trimming pared 5 bases from V and 4 bases from J, leaving 14 bases between. This CDR3 spans 13 amino acids.

The rearrangement uses TRBV11-3 and TRBJ2-3, with D unresolved. The CDR3 runs to 14 residues. Germline values: CDR1 SGHNT, CDR2 YENEEA. The ends were cut back, 5 bases at V and 0 bases at J, with 9 bases in the middle. CDR3: CASSRTSSTDTQYF. CDR3 in DNA: TGTGCCAGCAGCCGGACGAGCAGCACAGATACGCAGTATTTT. Drawing the rest from reference TRBV11-3 and TRBJ2-3, the complete variable domain is EAGVVQSPRYKIIEKKQPVAFWCNPISGHNTLYWYLQNLGQGPELLIRYENEEAVDDSQLPKDRFSAERLKGVDSTLKIQPAELGDSAVYLCASSRTSSTDTQYFGPGTRLTVL.

This clone showed up just once. The rearrangement uses TRBV9 and TRBJ2-1; the D gene is possibly TRBD1 (5 bases). The CDR3 contains 14 residues. The ends were cut back, 4 bases at V and 2 bases at J, with 10 bases in the middle. The V gene's germline CDR1 is SGDLS and CDR2 YYNGEE. CDR3 DNA: TGTGCCAGCAGCCCTCCAGGGCCCTACAATGAGCAGTTCTTC. Amino acids: CASSPPGPYNEQFF.

This rearrangement joins TRBV3-1 (or the pseudogene TRBV3-2) to TRBJ1-5; D is undetermined. This CDR3 region has 13 residues. V was clipped by 1 base and J by 7 bases, with 8 bases between them. The germline V gene encodes CDR1 LGHDT and CDR2 YNNKEL (reference sequence). CDR3 loop: CASSQGSGQPQHF. In DNA, the CDR3 is TGTGCCAGCAGCCAAGGTAGCGGACAGCCCCAGCATTTT.

V and J are TRBV27 and TRBJ2-7, with 10 bases that match TRBD1. The CDR3 contains 15 residues. V shed 6 bases, J shed 7 bases, and the junction held 12 bases outside the gene matches. Germline values: CDR1 MNHEY, CDR2 SMNVEV (reference sequence). The CDR3 DNA follows: TGTGCCAGCAGCCGCCCGGGACAGGGGCTCGTGGAGCAGTACTTC. Translation: CASSRPGQGLVEQYF.

The chain combines TRBV29-1 with TRBJ1-1; no reliable D call. The ends were cut back, 4 bases at V and 1 base at J, with 19 bases in the middle. This CDR3 contains 16 residues. Looked up from germline, CDR1 is SQVTM and CDR2 is ANQGSEA. CDR3 nucleotides: TGCAGCGTTGGAGGTGTAAGGGAAGTGGGGAACACTGAAGCTTTCTTT. It specifies CSVGGVREVGNTEAFF.

The V and J genes are TRBV28 and TRBJ1-1; D may be TRBD1 (6 bases). The CDR3 covers 15 residues. V dropped 3 bases and J dropped 8 bases, with 19 bases sitting between them. CDR1 is MDHEN, CDR2 SYDVKM, per germline. CDR3 bases: TGTGCCAGCAGTTTTCCCCGGGGGGCGAGGAACGAAGCTTTCTTT. This gives the protein CASSFPRGARNEAFF.

As regards this clone: The sample has other DNA sequences that encode this CDR3 too. The chain joins TRBV19 to TRBJ1-5; D is unresolved. Trimming pared 1 base from V and 4 bases from J, leaving 5 bases between. This CDR3 spans 13 amino acids. CDR1 is LNHDA, CDR2 SQIVND, per germline (reference sequence). The DNA of the CDR3 is TGTGCCAGTAGTATAGCGGGGAATCAGCCCCAGCATTTT. It translates to CASSIAGNQPQHF. Using reference TRBV19 and TRBJ1-5 for the parts outside the CDR3, the full variable domain is DGGITQSPKYLFRKEGQNVTLSCEQNLNHDAMYWYRQDPGQGLRLIYYSQIVNDFQKGDIAEGYSVSREKKESFPLTVTSAQKNPTAFYLCASSIAGNQPQHFGDGTRLSIL.

The J gene is TRBJ1-4, the V gene TRBV28, with unresolved D. V was clipped by 3 bases and J by 7 bases, with 15 bases between them. Germline CDR1 MDHEN, CDR2 SYDVKM. This CDR3 is built from 15 residues. CDR3 residues: CASSLSFGNGEKLFF. The CDR3 coding sequence is TGTGCCAGCAGTTTGAGTTTCGGGAACGGTGAAAAACTGTTTTTT.

The chain recombines TRBV2 with TRBJ1-6; no clear D gene. The CDR3 is 14 amino acids. V was trimmed by 3 bases and J by 7 bases, leaving 10 bases between them. CDR1 is SNHLY, CDR2 FYNNEI, per germline. The CDR3 DNA follows: TGTGCCAGCAGTGATTCAGCAGGCAATTCACCCCTCCACTTT. It translates to CASSDSAGNSPLHF.

V and J are TRBV27 and TRBJ2-7, with unresolved D. The CDR3 is made up of 13 amino acids. Germline V gives CDR1 MNHEY, CDR2 SMNVEV (reference sequence). V lost 1 base to trimming and J lost 6 bases, with 10 bases between them. The CDR3 nucleotides read TGTGCCAGCAGTTTATTTGGAGCTCCCGAGCAGTACTTC. This translates into CASSLFGAPEQYF.

This clone turned up a few times. V is TRBV19 and J is TRBJ2-7; TRBD1 agrees at 7 bases. Germline assignment: CDR1 LNHDA and CDR2 SQIVND (reference sequence). With V trimmed by 1 base and J by 3 bases, 6 bases remained unmatched. CDR3 length: 15 residues. The chain's CDR3 is CASSIGAGGYYEQYF. Here the CDR3 DNA reads TGTGCCAGTAGTATAGGGGCAGGGGGATACTACGAGCAGTACTTC.

V usage is TRBV7-9 and J usage is TRBJ2-7; D is possibly TRBD1 (5 bases). CDR1 and CDR2 (germline): SEHNR, FQNEAQ (reference sequence). This CDR3 has 14 residues. Trimming took off 8 bases at V and 2 bases at J, with 16 bases between the two ends. The CDR3 nucleotides read TGTGCCAGCTCCGAGACAGTGAGACCCTACGAGCAGTACTTC. Protein sequence: CASSETVRPYEQYF.

The gene calls are TRBV6-5 and TRBJ2-7, with TRBD1 matching over 8 bases. The CDR3 is 15 residues long. V lost 4 bases, J lost 3 bases, and 8 bases stayed unmatched. The V gene's germline CDR1 is MNHEY and CDR2 SVGAGI. The CDR3 coding sequence is TGTGCCAGCAGTTTAGGGACAGGCGGGCTCTACGAGCAGTACTTC. This translates into CASSLGTGGLYEQYF.